The clone carrying this T cell receptor (beta chain) was seen only once. Stated time point: baseline, week 1 (first vaccination visit). Specified treatment: pre-vaccination baseline after standard-of-care therapy. The data stem from a study of a mutant IDH1 vaccine in newly diagnosed glioma. Libraries were prepared by immunoSEQ multiplex PCR; TCRdb keeps only in-frame clonotypes and omits some of them. The table records about 36,000 clones, roughly 90% of them present only once. V shed 0 bases and J shed 0 bases, with 7 bases lying between them. Germline V gene data show CDR1 as SGDLS and CDR2 as YYNGEE. This CDR3 contains 15 residues.

This chain uses TRBV9 with TRBJ2-1; D unresolved. The specimen was PBMCs, collected from a glioma patient treated with radiotherapy, temozolomide or both. The clonotype comes from a young man with glioma. CDR3 loop: CASSVGTSSYNEQFF. CDR3 coding DNA: TGTGCCAGCAGCGTAGGTACCAGCTCCTACAATGAGCAGTTCTTC.